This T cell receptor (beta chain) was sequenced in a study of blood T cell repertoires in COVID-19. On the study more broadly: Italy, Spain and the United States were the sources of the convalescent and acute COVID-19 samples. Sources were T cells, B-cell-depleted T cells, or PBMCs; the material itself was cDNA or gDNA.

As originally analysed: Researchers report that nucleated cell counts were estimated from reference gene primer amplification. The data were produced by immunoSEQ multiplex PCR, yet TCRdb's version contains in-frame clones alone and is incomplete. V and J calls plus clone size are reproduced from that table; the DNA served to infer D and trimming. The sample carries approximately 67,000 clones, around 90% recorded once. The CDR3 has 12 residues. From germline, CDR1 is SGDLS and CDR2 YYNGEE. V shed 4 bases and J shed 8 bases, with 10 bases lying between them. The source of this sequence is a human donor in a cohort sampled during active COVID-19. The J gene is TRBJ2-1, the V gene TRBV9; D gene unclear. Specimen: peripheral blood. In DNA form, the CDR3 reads TGTGCCAGCAGCTTTAGCTCTTATGAGCAGTTCTTC. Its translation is CASSFSSYEQFF.